This TCR beta chain was captured by sequencing in a study of cytomegalovirus exposure and HLA in healthy donors. Overall study findings and caveats: The study assumed roughly uniform donor sequencing depth for presence/absence analyses. In a later analysis, at a false discovery rate of 0.05, 15,000 to 20,000 TCR beta sequences matched HLA alleles. In a later analysis, common viral pathogens appeared linked to several of the most significant clusters.

Sampled while nominally healthy, donors likely had unrecorded immune exposures. The PCR was carried out with 60 Vbeta primers and 13 Jbeta primers. Clones were read by immunoSEQ multiplex PCR, and TCRdb kept only the in-frame ones, dropping some. The data show over 60,000 clones, with approximately 70% seen just once and 14% held by the top ten. CDR3 length: 18 residues. Losses at the gene ends were 5 bases for V and 3 bases for J; bases not matched to a gene: 14. Germline-derived CDR1 and CDR2 are LNHNV and YYDKDF (reference sequence). Comments on this clone: Antigen unknown.

Sequencing was carried out using PBMCs. The chain carries TRBV15 and TRBJ1-1; 11 bases are a match to TRBD1. The TCR originated in a male donor in good health and CMV-seropositive. CDR3 coding DNA: TGTGCCACCAGCGTAGGACAGGGGGCCTCTTTTCGGGACACTGAAGCTTTCTTT. Amino acids: CATSVGQGASFRDTEAFF.